The 27 T cell receptor beta chains listed next were all sequenced from one sample in a study of human T cells and chemical hapten exposure. TCRdb reprocessed the RACE reads with MiXCR, giving one entry per CDR3 protein. This repertoire shows about 110,000 distinct CDR3 sequences, 9.2% found once; its top ten account for 3.1%. Time point of the sample: patch test 2, 6 weeks after DPC sensitization. Treatment reported: therapeutic diphenylcyclopropenone sensitization with weekly scalp DPC. Sequences were derived from whole blood, sampled in connection with sensitization to the hapten diphenylcyclopropenone (DPC). These TCRs come from a woman between 40 and 55 years old with alopecia areata. Some clones in this sample may be carry-over from other donors' samples.

As to this clonotype: A much larger clone is a single base away; this may be a read error. This chain joins TRBV7-2 and TRBJ2-7, with D possibly TRBD1 on 7 matching bases. The V gene lost 7 bases and the J gene lost 0 bases, with 16 bases spanning the gap. The length of the CDR3 is 15 residues. Germline V CDR1 and CDR2: SGHTA, FQGNSA. The CDR3 is CASILQGGGSYEQYF. DNA of the CDR3: TGTGCCAGCATCTTGCAGGGGGGTGGCTCCTACGAGCAGTACTTC.

V is TRBV4-3 and J is TRBJ1-1; D gene unclear. The CDR3 spans 12 residues. The V end lost 1 base, the J end lost 8 bases, and 8 bases lay between the germline ends. Germline loops: CDR1 LGHNA, CDR2 YSLEER. The CDR3 spells CASSQAGREAFF. CDR3 DNA sequence: TGCGCCAGCAGCCAAGCGGGCAGAGAAGCTTTCTTT.

This clonotype was observed a few times. The rearrangement uses TRBV2 and TRBJ1-1; possible D gene TRBD1, 5 bases. V lost 4 bases, J lost 4 bases, and 16 bases lay in between. Germline V CDR1 and CDR2: SNHLY, FYNNEI. The CDR3 runs 15 residues. In nucleotides, the CDR3 is TGTGCCAGCAGTGGAATCGGGGGAGCGGGCACTGAAGCTTTCTTT. It yields the protein CASSGIGGAGTEAFF.

This clonotype was counted only a few times. V usage is TRBV7-2 and J usage is TRBJ2-2; D ambiguous. Germline CDR1 is SGHTA and CDR2 is FQGNSA. This CDR3 contains 16 residues. Trimming took 1 base from V and 2 from J, leaving 11 bases between them. CDR3 in amino acids: CASSLGALINTGELFF. The CDR3 bases are TGTGCCAGCAGCTTAGGGGCACTGATTAACACCGGGGAGCTGTTTTTT.

This clonotype was recorded many times. The rearrangement uses TRBV12-3 or TRBV12-4 and TRBJ1-5; D possibly corresponds to TRBD1 (5 bases). V was cut by 0 bases and J by 11 bases, with 11 bases left in between. The CDR3 contains 13 residues. The CDR3: CASSLARGGAQHF. The CDR3 DNA reads TGTGCCAGCAGTTTAGCGCGAGGAGGGGCCCAGCATTTT.

Ten or more counts support this clonotype. J is TRBJ1-4 and V is TRBV11-2, with no clear D. Trimming took off 5 bases at V and 8 bases at J, with 24 bases between the two ends. CDR1 and CDR2 (germline): SGHAT, FQNNGV. The CDR3 runs to 17 residues. The CDR3 here is CASSPSLDGVKREKLFF. CDR3 coding DNA: TGTGCCAGCAGCCCCTCCTTGGACGGGGTGAAACGGGAAAAACTGTTTTTT.

This clonotype was seen many times. The chain is built from TRBV19 and TRBJ2-3, with D uncertain. Trimming took off 4 bases at V and 5 bases at J, with 4 bases between the two ends. CDR3 length: 11 residues. Germline V gene lookup returns CDR1 LNHDA and CDR2 SQIVND (reference sequence). The CDR3 DNA is TGTGCCAGTAGTACGAAAGATACGCAGTATTTT. Translating it yields CASSTKDTQYF.

This clonotype appeared many times. The chain recombines TRBV7-9 with TRBJ2-6; weak D call: TRBD2 (5 bases). V shed 5 bases and J shed 3 bases, with 11 bases lying between them. Germline CDR1 is SEHNR and CDR2 is FQNEAQ (reference sequence). The CDR3 consists of 15 residues. CDR3 sequence: CASSPGEGGANVLTF. CDR3 nucleotides: TGTGCCAGCAGCCCCGGGGAAGGTGGGGCCAACGTCCTGACTTTC.

This clonotype was picked up many times. The CDR3 bases are TGTGCCAGCAGTTTGCAGGTGAACACTGAAGCTTTCTTT. Translation gives CASSLQVNTEAFF. V usage is TRBV12-3 or TRBV12-4 and J usage is TRBJ1-1; D gene unclear. The V and J ends lost 3 bases and 0 bases respectively, with 5 bases between them. This CDR3 has 13 amino acids.

This clonotype was detected a few times. The V and J genes are TRBV6-5 and TRBJ1-6; 10 nucleotides line up with TRBD1. The CDR3 sequence is 17 residues long. Trimming removed 0 bases from V and 4 bases from J; junction bases left unmatched: 3. In germline, CDR1 is MNHEY, CDR2 SVGAGI. The CDR3 is CASSYSGTGAYNSPLHF. CDR3 bases: TGTGCCAGCAGTTACTCCGGGACAGGGGCTTATAATTCACCCCTCCACTTT.

This clonotype was observed a handful of times. The rearrangement joins TRBV30 to TRBJ2-3; 7 positions agree with TRBD1. V dropped 2 bases and J dropped 1; count of bases not matched to a gene: 3. Germline CDR1 and CDR2: GTSNPN and SVGIG (reference sequence). The CDR3 is 14 residues long. The CDR3, as DNA: TGTGCCTGGAGTAGGGGGCGAGGCACAGATACGCAGTATTTT. Amino acids: CAWSRGRGTDTQYF.

The chain employs TRBV5-5 and TRBJ1-2, with TRBD1 as a possible D gene (5 bases). CDR3 size: 13 residues. CDR1 is SGHKS, CDR2 YYEKEE, per germline (reference sequence). Trimming took 5 bases from V and 8 from J, leaving 16 bases between them. This CDR3 reads CASRPRDTEGYTF. CDR3 in DNA: TGTGCCAGCAGACCCAGGGATACGGAAGGCTACACCTTC.

V usage is TRBV7-3 and J usage is TRBJ2-6; no clear D. The germline V and J ends were trimmed by 4 bases and 0 bases, with 13 bases remaining between them. In germline, CDR1 is SGHTA, CDR2 FQGTGA. This CDR3 is built from 17 residues. CDR3 residues: CASSSLKSVSGANVLTF. CDR3 coding DNA: TGTGCCAGCAGCTCCCTTAAGTCTGTCTCTGGGGCCAACGTCCTGACTTTC.

This clonotype was seen more than once but under ten times. This chain connects TRBV18 to TRBJ1-4; the D is unclear. The germline gives CDR1 KGHSH, CDR2 LQKENI. Deletions cut 6 bases from V and 4 bases from J, with 6 bases between. CDR3 size: 12 residues. The CDR3: CASSRLNEKLFF. The CDR3 DNA follows: TGTGCCAGCTCCCGGCTTAATGAAAAACTGTTTTTT.

The rearrangement joins TRBV3-1 to TRBJ2-7; TRBD2 agrees at 7 bases. V lost 4 bases to trimming and J lost 3 bases; unmatched junction nucleotides: 3. The CDR3 consists of 13 residues. The V gene's germline CDR1 is LGHDT and CDR2 YNNKEL (reference sequence). For the CDR3, the DNA is TGTGCCAGCAGCCGGGGGGGACTCTACGAGCAGTACTTC. Translation: CASSRGGLYEQYF.

This clonotype was seen many times. CDR3 coding DNA: TGTGCCAGCAGAACCGGGACAGGGTATGGGACTGAAGCTTTCTTT. Translating gives CASRTGTGYGTEAFF. The chain uses TRBV12-3 or TRBV12-4 and TRBJ1-1; 9 nucleotides line up with TRBD1. After removal of 6 bases from V and 5 bases from J, the junction contained 10 bases not matched to a gene. The CDR3 is 15 amino acids.

The gene calls are TRBV5-5 and TRBJ1-5; 8 bases agree with TRBD1. The ends lost 2 bases at V and 2 bases at J; junction bases unmatched: 3. Germline loops: CDR1 SGHKS, CDR2 YYEKEE (reference sequence). There are 15 residues in the CDR3. CDR3 nucleotides: TGTGCCAGCAGCTTTGCAGGGGGCGGCAATCAGCCCCAGCATTTT. Residues: CASSFAGGGNQPQHF.

This clonotype was seen a few times. The rearrangement uses TRBV6-2 or TRBV6-3 and TRBJ1-3; D remains ambiguous. CDR3 length equals 13 residues. V was clipped by 5 bases and J by 2 bases, with 7 bases between them. In germline, CDR1 is MNHEY, CDR2 SVGEGT. The CDR3 protein is CASSSSTGNTIYF. The CDR3 DNA is TGTGCCAGCAGTAGCTCCACTGGAAACACCATATATTTT.

This clonotype has only a few counts. CDR3 sequence (DNA): TGTGCCAGCAGTAAAACAAGGGACACCCGAGGTCAGCAGTATTTT. Its translation: CASSKTRDTRGQQYF. The chain links TRBV27 to TRBJ2-3, with a weak D call TRBD1 (6 bases). The CDR3 runs to 15 residues. CDR1 is MNHEY, CDR2 SMNVEV, per germline (reference sequence). Trimming removed 5 bases from V and 11 bases from J, with 23 bases in between.

This clonotype came up a few times. The chain employs TRBV18 and TRBJ2-5; weak D call: TRBD1 (6 bases). The CDR3 loop spans 14 amino acids. CDR1 and CDR2 from the germline V gene are KGHSH and LQKENI. Trimming stripped 4 bases from V and 1 base from J, with 10 bases between. The CDR3 DNA sequence: TGTGCCAGCTCACGGACAGAAAGCCAAGAGACCCAGTACTTC. The encoded protein is CASSRTESQETQYF.

This clonotype was picked up many times. The chain recombines TRBV28 with TRBJ2-7; possible D gene TRBD1, 5 bases. The length of the CDR3 is 14 residues. Germline loops: CDR1 MDHEN, CDR2 SYDVKM. V dropped 6 bases and J dropped 3 bases, with 15 bases sitting between them. For the CDR3, the DNA is TGTGCCAGCAGGACAACAGGTCTGGACTACGAGCAGTACTTC. Its translation: CASRTTGLDYEQYF.

J is TRBJ1-5 and V is TRBV2; TRBD1 agrees at 7 bases. Germline V gene sequence: CDR1 SNHLY, CDR2 FYNNEI. With V trimmed by 6 bases and J by 1 base, 3 bases remained unmatched. This CDR3 comprises 14 residues. CDR3 residues: CASRGTVSNQPQHF. In DNA form, the CDR3 reads TGTGCCAGCAGAGGGACAGTCAGCAATCAGCCCCAGCATTTT.

The table lists this clonotype with many counts. The CDR3 region has the DNA TGTGCCAGCAGCGTAGTTCCGACAGGGGAATATGGCTACACCTTC. It specifies CASSVVPTGEYGYTF. The chain joins TRBV9 to TRBJ1-2; TRBD1 aligns across 8 bases. The CDR3 length is 15 residues. Per the germline V gene, CDR1 is SGDLS and CDR2 is YYNGEE. The J segment lost 5 bases and the V segment lost 0 bases, leaving 6 bases of the junction unmatched.

Many counts were recorded for this clonotype. The chain is built from TRBV5-1 and TRBJ2-3; 11 nucleotides match TRBD2. After removal of 7 bases from V and 5 bases from J, the junction contained 12 bases not matched to a gene. Germline V gene lookup returns CDR1 SGHRS and CDR2 YFSETQ. The CDR3 runs 16 residues. The CDR3 reads CASSLSFSGGEDTQYF. The CDR3 DNA is TGCGCCAGCTCCCTTTCGTTTAGCGGGGGGGAAGATACGCAGTATTTT. Drawing the rest from reference TRBV5-1 and TRBJ2-3, the complete variable domain is KAGVTQTPRYLIKTRGQQVTLSCSPISGHRSVSWYQQTPGQGLQFLFEYFSETQRNKGNFPGRFSGRQFSNSRSEMNVSTLELGDSALYLCASSLSFSGGEDTQYFGPGTRLTVL.

This clonotype was seen at least ten times. The chain couples TRBV5-1 to TRBJ2-7, with 11 bases aligning to TRBD1. CDR1 is SGHRS, CDR2 YFSETQ, per germline. This CDR3 contains 19 residues. After removal of 0 bases from V and 2 bases from J, the junction contained 13 bases not matched to a gene. CDR3 protein: CASSLVPPGTGGATYEQYF. CDR3 nucleotide sequence: TGCGCCAGCAGCTTGGTCCCTCCCGGGACAGGGGGTGCCACCTACGAGCAGTACTTC.

This clonotype has more than one count but fewer than ten. This chain joins TRBV6-1 and TRBJ1-5; D possibly corresponds to TRBD1 (6 bases). V was shortened by 5 bases and J by 5 bases, with 10 bases between the two germline ends. CDR1 and CDR2 (germline): MNHNS, SASEGT. The CDR3 is made up of 13 amino acids. CDR3 loop: CASSSRQDQPQHF. The CDR3 coding sequence is TGTGCCAGCAGTTCCCGACAGGATCAGCCCCAGCATTTT.

This clonotype has a count of ten or more. The CDR3 loop is CASSRSGGATRETQYF. The DNA for the CDR3 is TGTGCCAGCAGCAGAAGCGGGGGCGCTACTCGAGAGACCCAGTACTTC. This chain uses TRBV7-2 with TRBJ2-5; 8 positions match TRBD2. CDR3 size: 16 residues. V trimming: 5 bases; J trimming: 4 bases; junction bases outside the gene matches: 12. The germline gives CDR1 SGHTA, CDR2 FQGNSA.